This T cell receptor (beta chain) was profiled in a study of radiotherapy plus CTLA-4 blockade in lung cancer. Study observations and caveats: It was early blood T cell clone dynamics, with interferon-beta, that reportedly best predicted response.

On this clone: Its target is unknown.

Some clones are missing from TCRdb's copy, which holds only in-frame ones; the method was immunoSEQ multiplex PCR. The table has around 78,000 clones, 78% seen once. The CDR3 sequence is 17 residues long. Trimming cost V 6 bases and J 0 bases; bases outside gene matches: 3. The V gene's germline CDR1 is LNHDA and CDR2 SQIVND (reference sequence). The chain uses TRBV19 and TRBJ2-6, with 12 bases matching TRBD1. The sample consisted of peripheral blood, taken from a patient treated with radiotherapy plus ipilimumab. The receptor comes from a human donor with non-small cell lung cancer who had a partial response to radiotherapy plus ipilimumab. Some clones in this sample may be carry-over from other donors' samples. CDR3 amino acids: CASSPGQGASGANVLTF. In DNA, the CDR3 is TGTGCCAGTAGCCCGGGACAGGGGGCCTCTGGGGCCAACGTCCTGACTTTC.